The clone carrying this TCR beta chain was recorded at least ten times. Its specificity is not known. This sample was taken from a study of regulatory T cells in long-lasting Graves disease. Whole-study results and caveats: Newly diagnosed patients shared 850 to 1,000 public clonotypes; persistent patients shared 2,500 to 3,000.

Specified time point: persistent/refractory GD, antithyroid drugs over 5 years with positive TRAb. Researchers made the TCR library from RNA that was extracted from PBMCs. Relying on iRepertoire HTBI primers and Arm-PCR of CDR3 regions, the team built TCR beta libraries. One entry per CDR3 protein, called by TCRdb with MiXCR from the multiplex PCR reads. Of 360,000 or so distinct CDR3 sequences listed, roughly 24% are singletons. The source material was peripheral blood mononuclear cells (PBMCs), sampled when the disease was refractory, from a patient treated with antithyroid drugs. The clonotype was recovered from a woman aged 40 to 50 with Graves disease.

CDR3 in DNA: TGTGCCAGCAGTTATTCACAGGGTCGCGGGGCGAACACTGAAGCTTTCTTT. It encodes CASSYSQGRGANTEAFF. The chain carries TRBV6-2 or TRBV6-3 and TRBJ1-1, with TRBD1 as a possible D gene (6 bases). Between the trimmed V and J ends, which lost 3 bases and 1 base, there was a span of 18 bases. CDR3 length: 17 amino acids. Germline lookup yields CDR1 MNHEY and CDR2 SVGEGT.